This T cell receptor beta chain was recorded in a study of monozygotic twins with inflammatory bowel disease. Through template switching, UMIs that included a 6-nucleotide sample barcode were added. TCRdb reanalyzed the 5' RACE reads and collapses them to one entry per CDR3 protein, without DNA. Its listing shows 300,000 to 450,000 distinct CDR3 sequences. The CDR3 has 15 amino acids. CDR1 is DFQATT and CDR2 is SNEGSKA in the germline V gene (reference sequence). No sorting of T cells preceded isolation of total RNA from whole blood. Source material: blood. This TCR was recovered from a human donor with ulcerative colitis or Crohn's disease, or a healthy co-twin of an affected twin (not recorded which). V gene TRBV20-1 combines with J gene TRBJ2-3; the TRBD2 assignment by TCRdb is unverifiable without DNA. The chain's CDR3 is CSAKGLAGRTDTQYF.